The rows below give T cell receptor beta chains drawn from one sample of a study of technical replicates of blood from several donors. TCRdb's copy holds only in-frame clones and misses some; the assay was immunoSEQ multiplex PCR. Of tens of thousands of clones listed, just under 95% were seen once; the top ten hold 0.36%. Sequenced sample: T cells isolated from PBMCs. These receptors all stem from a human donor in good health. The conserved cysteine and the conserved F or W are not part of the CDR3 here. A D gene is named only where the DNA matches it firmly.

j_gene,d_gene,v_gene,CDR3aa
TRBJ2-7,TRBD2,TRBV19,ASSPGLEFLEQY
TRBJ1-2,TRBD1,TRBV27,ASSSNRGLYGYT
TRBJ2-7,NA,TRBV5-1,ASSLAGALYEQY
TRBJ1-1,TRBD1,TRBV5-1,ASSSGDRGRTNTEAF
TRBJ2-2,NA,TRBV5-6,ASSLFFGGLAGQAGELF
TRBJ1-2,NA,TRBV28,ASSNSNSLQTNYGYT
TRBJ2-3,TRBD2,TRBV4-2,ASSLSLAGGPLDTQY
TRBJ2-1,NA,TRBV6-6,ASSYSLGTNEQF
TRBJ1-2,NA,TRBV5-1,ASSLEGQREGYT
TRBJ2-7,TRBD1,TRBV7-6,ASSSGTGLTYEQY
TRBJ2-7,NA,TRBV23-1,ASSQLRYEQY
TRBJ1-3,NA,TRBV6-1,ASSEGHYSGNTIY
TRBJ2-2,NA,TRBV5-5,ASSWETGNTGELF
TRBJ2-7,NA,TRBV6-6,ASSSRRGMFYEQY
TRBJ2-3,NA,TRBV9,ASSQYSGLTDTQY
TRBJ1-4,NA,TRBV7-6,ASSLEGQGQREKLF